Following are 5 T cell receptor beta chains from one sample sequenced in a study of CD8+CD57+ T cells in acquired aplastic anemia. An expansion of CD8+CD57+ cells by flow cytometry had been shown in patients chosen for sequencing. Genomic DNA acted as the template from which TCR beta VDJ combination and CDR3 sequence profiling were carried out. TCRdb reprocessed the reads via MiXCR and lists one record per CDR3 protein. The data show over 150,000 distinct CDR3 sequences, roughly 65% seen once. Sample: sorted CD4+, CD8+, or CD8+CD57+ T cells (not recorded which) from PBMCs. The source is a human donor with aplastic anemia.

This clonotype was counted between two and nine times. The chain joins TRBV10-1 to TRBJ2-7; either TRBD1 or TRBD2 may fit D (6 bases each). V lost 3 bases, J lost 3 bases, and 9 bases lay in between. There are 13 residues in the CDR3. From germline, CDR1 is WNHNN and CDR2 SYGVQD (reference sequence). CDR3 residues: CASSDGGSYEQYF. The CDR3 nucleotides read TGCGCCAGCAGTGACGGGGGCAGCTACGAGCAGTACTTC.

The count of this clonotype is one. The CDR3 protein is CSALRGGSTDTQYF. The CDR3 bases are TGCAGTGCTTTGCGGGGGGGGAGCACAGATACGCAGTATTTT. The chain carries TRBV20-1 and TRBJ2-3; 9 bases agree with TRBD2. From germline, CDR1 is DFQATT and CDR2 SNEGSKA (reference sequence). The CDR3 is 14 amino acids. V trimming: 5 bases; J trimming: 0 bases; junction bases outside the gene matches: 3.

This clonotype was recorded a few times. The chain recombines TRBV10-3 with TRBJ1-5; 7 nucleotides line up with TRBD1. Germline trimming cut 3 bases from V and 6 bases from J; bases unmatched to any gene: 5. This CDR3 has 14 residues. The germline V gene has CDR1 ENHRY and CDR2 SYGVKD. The CDR3: CAISDVTGSQPQHF. The CDR3 region has the DNA TGTGCCATCAGTGATGTGACAGGGTCTCAGCCCCAGCATTTT.

Worth noting for this clonotype: The germline gene is not matched at one end of the junction; a read error may be the cause. The chain carries TRBV5-1 and TRBJ1-2; D not resolved. Germline CDR1 is SGHRS and CDR2 is YFSETQ. The CDR3 is made up of 15 amino acids. In DNA, the CDR3 is TGTGCCAGCAGCCCCTTTTCGGACTGGAACTATGGCTACACCTTC. Encoded protein: CASSPFSDWNYGYTF.

This chain connects TRBV10-3 to TRBJ2-1, with D possibly matching TRBD1 (6 bases). The V gene lost 10 bases and the J gene lost 6 bases, with 22 bases spanning the gap. Germline V lookup: CDR1 ENHRY, CDR2 SYGVKD. This CDR3 contains 15 residues. This chain's CDR3 is CATDQGSSGPNEQFF. In DNA, the CDR3 is TGTGCCACCGATCAGGGGTCATCCGGGCCCAATGAGCAGTTCTTC.